A few counts support the clone carrying this T cell receptor (beta chain). Its antigen is unknown. The authors prepared the TCRbeta library with unique molecular identifiers. From the PCR reads, TCRdb called clonotypes with MiXCR, one entry per CDR3 protein. The sample records some 600,000 distinct CDR3 sequences, 10% to 15% being singletons. CDR1 SGHRS and CDR2 YFSETQ come from the germline V gene. This CDR3 contains 15 residues. Trimming stripped 2 bases from V and 3 bases from J, with 15 bases between. This sample is drawn from a study of T-cell reconstitution after alpha-beta-depleted transplantation in children. The study's findings and limits: Surviving thymic progenitors and recipient T cells were the source of high TCRbeta diversity at day 60 in some patients. Hyperexpanded clones declined; after one year, newly produced T cells mostly supplied diversity. After transplant, at about two months, alpha-beta T cells were reportedly derived from several hundred expanded graft clones.

Sequenced here: PBMCs, mostly from graft donor cells, sampled 360 days after TCRalphabeta/CD19-depleted stem cell transplant. The V and J genes are TRBV5-1 and TRBJ2-7, with D maybe TRBD1 (5 bases). The sequence was collected from a male patient aged 10 to 17 who had a stem cell transplant for acute myeloid leukemia, so the T cells may come from the graft donor. The CDR3: CASSFSGSRIYEQYF. In nucleotides, the CDR3 is TGCGCCAGCAGCTTTTCAGGGTCCCGAATCTACGAGCAGTACTTC.